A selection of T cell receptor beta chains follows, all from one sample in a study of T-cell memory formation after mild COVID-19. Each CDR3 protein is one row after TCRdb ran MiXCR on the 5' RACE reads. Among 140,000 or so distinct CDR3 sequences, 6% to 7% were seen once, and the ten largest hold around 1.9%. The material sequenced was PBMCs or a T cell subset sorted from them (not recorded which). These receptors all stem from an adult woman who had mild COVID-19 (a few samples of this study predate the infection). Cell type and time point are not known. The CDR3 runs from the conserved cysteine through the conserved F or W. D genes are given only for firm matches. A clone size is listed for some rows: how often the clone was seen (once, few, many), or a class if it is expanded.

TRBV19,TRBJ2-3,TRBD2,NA,CASRPTARGSDTQYF,TGTGCCAGTAGACCTACCGCGCGGGGGTCAGATACGCAGTATTTT
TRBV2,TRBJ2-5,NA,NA,CASSVDGLGYETQYF,TGTGCCAGCAGTGTTGACGGATTGGGTTACGAGACCCAGTACTTC
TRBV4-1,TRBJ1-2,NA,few,CASSQVLGANYGYTF,TGCGCCAGCAGCCAAGTTCTTGGGGCTAACTATGGCTACACCTTC
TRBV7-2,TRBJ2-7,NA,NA,CASSSLFEQYF,TGTGCCAGCAGCTCACTATTCGAGCAGTACTTC
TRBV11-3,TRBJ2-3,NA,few,CASSLAGNTDTQYF,TGTGCCAGCAGCTTAGCGGGGAACACAGATACGCAGTATTTT
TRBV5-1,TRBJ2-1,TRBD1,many,CASRAQGASGNNEQFF,TGCGCCAGCAGAGCACAGGGGGCTAGCGGTAACAATGAGCAGTTCTTC
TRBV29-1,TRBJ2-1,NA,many,CSVEVRVGNEQFF,TGCAGCGTTGAAGTTAGGGTCGGCAATGAGCAGTTCTTC
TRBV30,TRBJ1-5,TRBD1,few,CAWSVPRWTGNVRPQHF,TGTGCCTGGAGTGTACCCCGTTGGACAGGGAATGTTAGGCCCCAGCATTTT
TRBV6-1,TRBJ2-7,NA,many,CASSEKGFSYEQYF,TGTGCCAGCAGTGAAAAGGGCTTCTCCTACGAGCAGTACTTC
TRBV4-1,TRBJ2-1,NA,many,CASSHPGAEQFF,TGCGCCAGCAGCCACCCCGGGGCTGAGCAGTTCTTC
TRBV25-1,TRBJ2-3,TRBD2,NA,CASRTSGSPADTQYF,TGTGCCAGCAGAACTAGCGGGAGCCCCGCAGATACGCAGTATTTT
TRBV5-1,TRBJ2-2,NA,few,CASRATAKNTGELFF,TGCGCCAGCAGAGCGACAGCCAAGAACACCGGGGAGCTGTTTTTT
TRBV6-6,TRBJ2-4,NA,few,CASSYAPPRQPDDRNIQYF,TGTGCCAGCAGTTACGCACCACCGCGCCAGCCGGATGATAGAAACATTCAGTACTTC
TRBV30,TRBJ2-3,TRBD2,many,CAWGKAGTALADTQYF,TGTGCCTGGGGAAAAGCGGGGACGGCCCTCGCAGATACGCAGTATTTT
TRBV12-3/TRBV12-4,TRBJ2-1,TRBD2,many,CASRARGYNEQFF,TGTGCCAGCAGAGCGCGGGGGTACAATGAGCAGTTCTTC
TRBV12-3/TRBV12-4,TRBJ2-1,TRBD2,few,CASSLAGLAGDHEQFF,TGTGCCAGCAGTTTAGCGGGACTAGCGGGTGACCATGAGCAGTTCTTC
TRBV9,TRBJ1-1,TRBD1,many,CASSSVGDRGRPDTEAFF,TGTGCCAGCAGTTCCGTGGGGGACAGGGGGCGACCGGACACTGAAGCTTTCTTT
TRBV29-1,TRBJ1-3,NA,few,CSVRERVSSGNTIYF,TGCAGCGTCCGAGAAAGGGTGAGCTCTGGAAACACCATATATTTT
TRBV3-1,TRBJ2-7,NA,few,CASSRGRLRIAYEQYF,TGTGCCAGCAGCCGCGGTAGGCTCAGAATAGCCTACGAGCAGTACTTC
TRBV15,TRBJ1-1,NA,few,CATSREIQGNTEAFF,TGTGCCACCAGCAGAGAGATACAGGGGAACACTGAAGCTTTCTTT
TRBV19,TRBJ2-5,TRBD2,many,CASSKGGSGQETQYF,TGTGCCAGTAGTAAGGGAGGGTCGGGGCAAGAGACCCAGTACTTC
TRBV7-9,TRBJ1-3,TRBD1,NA,CASSHRTGTSGNTIYF,TGTGCCAGCAGTCATAGGACAGGGACGTCTGGAAACACCATATATTTT
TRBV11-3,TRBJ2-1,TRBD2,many,CASSFNPTSEGYNEQFF,TGTGCCAGCAGCTTCAACCCTACTAGCGAGGGCTACAATGAGCAGTTCTTC
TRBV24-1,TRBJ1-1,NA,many,CATSVQPGPFINTEAFF,TGTGCCACCAGTGTCCAGCCGGGACCCTTCATTAACACTGAAGCTTTCTTT
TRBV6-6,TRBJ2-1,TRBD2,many,CASSYGGLPPDNEQFF,TGTGCCAGCAGTTACGGGGGACTACCGCCTGACAATGAGCAGTTCTTC
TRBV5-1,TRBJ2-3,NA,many,CASSQNTDTQYF,TGCGCCAGCAGCCAAAACACAGATACGCAGTATTTT
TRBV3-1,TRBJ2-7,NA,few,CASSQDLRNEQYF,TGTGCCAGCAGCCAAGATCTAAGGAACGAGCAGTACTTC
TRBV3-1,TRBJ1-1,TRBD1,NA,CASSPRQGRSTEAFF,TGTGCCAGCAGCCCCAGACAGGGACGGTCCACTGAAGCTTTCTTT
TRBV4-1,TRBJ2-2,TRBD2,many,CASSQGRREGLTGELSF,TGCGCCAGCAGCCAAGGGCGGCGGGAGGGCCTCACCGGGGAGCTGTCTTTT
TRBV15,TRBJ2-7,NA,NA,CATSRGVDSSYEQYF,TGTGCCACCAGCAGAGGGGTTGACAGCTCCTACGAGCAGTACTTC
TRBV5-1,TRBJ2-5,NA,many,CASSLDGGPRMAQYF,TGCGCCAGCAGCTTGGATGGAGGACCCCGCATGGCCCAGTACTTC
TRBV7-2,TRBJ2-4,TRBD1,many,CASSLETGGKNIQYF,TGTGCCAGCAGCTTAGAGACAGGGGGAAAAAACATTCAGTACTTC
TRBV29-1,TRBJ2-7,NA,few,CSVGEPYEQYF,TGCAGCGTTGGCGAGCCCTACGAGCAGTACTTC
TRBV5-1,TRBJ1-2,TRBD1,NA,CASSPRGQGHAGYTF,TGCGCCAGCAGCCCACGAGGACAGGGGCATGCTGGCTACACCTTC
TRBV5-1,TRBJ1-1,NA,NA,CASSLAGKNTEAFF,TGCGCCAGCAGCTTGGCAGGGAAGAACACTGAAGCTTTCTTT
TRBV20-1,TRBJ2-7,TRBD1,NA,CSASDRDRGTYEQYF,TGCAGTGCTTCCGACCGGGACAGGGGAACCTACGAGCAGTACTTC
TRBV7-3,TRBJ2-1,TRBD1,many,CASSLRQGARNEQFF,TGTGCCAGCAGCTTACGACAGGGGGCTCGCAATGAGCAGTTCTTC
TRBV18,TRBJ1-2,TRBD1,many,CASSPSGQGNGYTF,TGTGCCAGCTCACCTTCGGGACAGGGGAATGGCTACACCTTC
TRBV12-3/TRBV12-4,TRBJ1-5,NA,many,CASSPYRDNSQPQHF,TGTGCCAGCAGTCCGTACCGGGACAACTCACAGCCCCAGCATTTT
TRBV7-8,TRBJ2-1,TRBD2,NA,CASSLVGRLAGAPGHSYNEQFF,TGTGCCAGCAGCTTAGTAGGTCGGCTAGCGGGGGCGCCTGGCCACTCCTACAATGAGCAGTTCTTC
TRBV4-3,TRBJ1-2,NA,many,CASSQDARPSDSLYGYTF,TGCGCCAGCAGCCAAGACGCTCGCCCCTCGGACAGCCTCTATGGCTACACCTTC
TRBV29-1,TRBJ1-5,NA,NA,CSVAVGYSNQPQHF,TGCAGCGTCGCCGTGGGGTATAGCAATCAGCCCCAGCATTTT
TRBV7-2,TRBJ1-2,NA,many,CASSLGTGNYGYTF,TGTGCCAGCAGCTTAGGAACAGGAAACTATGGCTACACCTTC
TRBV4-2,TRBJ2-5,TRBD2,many,CASSQEPSGRSETQYF,TGTGCCAGCAGCCAAGAACCAAGCGGGAGATCAGAGACCCAGTACTTC
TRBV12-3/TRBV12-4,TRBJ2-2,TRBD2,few,CASTDSGRANTGELFF,TGTGCCAGCACTGATAGCGGGAGGGCGAACACCGGGGAGCTGTTTTTT
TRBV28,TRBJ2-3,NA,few,CASGTPPSDTQYF,TGTGCCAGTGGAACCCCGCCCAGCGATACGCAGTATTTT
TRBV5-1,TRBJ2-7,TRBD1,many,CASTTGDNVRQYF,TGCGCCAGCACCACAGGGGATAATGTGCGGCAGTACTTC
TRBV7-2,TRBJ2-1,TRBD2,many,CASSLGMGVGGSFLNEQFF,TGTGCCAGCAGCTTAGGCATGGGTGTAGGCGGGAGCTTCCTGAATGAGCAGTTCTTC
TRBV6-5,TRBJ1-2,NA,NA,CASSYGGRGYVGYTF,TGTGCCAGCAGTTACGGGGGCAGGGGTTATGTTGGCTACACCTTC
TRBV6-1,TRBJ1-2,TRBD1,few,CASSEGNRGRGGTF,TGTGCCAGCAGTGAAGGGAACAGGGGAAGAGGAGGTACCTTC
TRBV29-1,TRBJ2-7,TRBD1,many,CSVEEGTGGYEQYF,TGCAGCGTTGAAGAGGGGACAGGGGGCTACGAGCAGTACTTC
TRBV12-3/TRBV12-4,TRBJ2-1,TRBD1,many,CASSLVGQSSYNEQFF,TGTGCCAGCAGTTTAGTGGGACAGAGCTCCTACAATGAGCAGTTCTTC
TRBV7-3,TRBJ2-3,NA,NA,CASSYVVEDTQYF,TGTGCCAGCAGCTACGTTGTTGAAGATACGCAGTATTTT
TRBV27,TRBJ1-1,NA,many,CASSPTRLNTEAFF,TGTGCCAGCAGTCCGACAAGATTGAACACTGAAGCTTTCTTT